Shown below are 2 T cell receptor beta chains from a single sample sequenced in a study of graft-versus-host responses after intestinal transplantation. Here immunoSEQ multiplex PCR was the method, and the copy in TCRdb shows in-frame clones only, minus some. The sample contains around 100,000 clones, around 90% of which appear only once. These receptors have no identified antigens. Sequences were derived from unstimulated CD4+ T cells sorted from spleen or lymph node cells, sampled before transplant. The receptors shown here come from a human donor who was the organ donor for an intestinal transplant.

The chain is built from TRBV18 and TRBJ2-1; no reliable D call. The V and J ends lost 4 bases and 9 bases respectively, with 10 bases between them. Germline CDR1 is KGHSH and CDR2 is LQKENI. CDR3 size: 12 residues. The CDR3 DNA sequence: TGTGCCAGCTCACAGGGTTTCGGTGAGCAGTTCTTC. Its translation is CASSQGFGEQFF.

The CDR3 reads CAIMRGGTGELFF. CDR3 sequence (DNA): TGTGCCATCATGAGGGGGGGCACCGGGGAGCTGTTTTTT. The V call is TRBV28, the J call TRBJ2-2, with a weak D call TRBD2 (7 bases). The V end lost 10 bases, the J end lost 4 bases, and 13 bases lay between the germline ends. CDR1 and CDR2 from the germline V gene are MDHEN and SYDVKM. The CDR3 totals 13 residues.